The source of this T cell receptor beta chain is a study of blood T cell repertoires in COVID-19. The count of this clone is one. V lost 4 bases, J lost 3 bases, and 5 bases stayed unmatched. Germline CDR1 is KGHDR and CDR2 is SFDVKD. The CDR3 sequence is 15 residues long. Repertoires were generated with immunoSEQ multiplex PCR, while TCRdb's copy carries only in-frame clones and drops some. The table has approximately 230,000 clones, about four fifths seen once. The origin of this receptor is an elderly man with acute or convalescent COVID-19. The sequencing input was peripheral blood. The chain combines TRBV24-1 with TRBJ2-1, with 7 bases identical to TRBD2. The CDR3 bases are TGTGCCACCAGTGAATGGGGGGGAGGCTACAATGAGCAGTTCTTC. Its protein product is CATSEWGGGYNEQFF.